This T cell receptor (beta chain) derives from a study of breast tumors, draining lymph nodes, adjacent tissues (dated by TCRdb to about 2016). Regarding the study in general: In breast cancer patients, the study compared the TCR beta repertoires of tumor, adjacent nontumor tissue and axillary lymph nodes. The study was designed to assess the relationships and possible T-cell exchange between tumor, surrounding tissue and draining lymph node repertoires in human breast cancer. Study-wide conclusions, independent of this receptor: The conclusion that tumor T cells originate in lymph nodes was framed as consistent with a hypothesis rather than directly demonstrated. Tumors showed preferential V and J gene usage, and their T-cell repertoire diversity fell below that of lymph nodes yet above that of nontumor tissue. A scenario in which most tumor T cells derive from the lymph node and then expand within tumor tissue was judged to be consistent with the data. In luminal-like breast cancer, tumor and nontumor tissue repertoires resembled each other significantly more than in basal-like breast cancer.

The sequencer was an Illumina HiSeq 2000. TCR beta chain libraries were generated by multiplex PCR amplification. The amplified TCR beta chain products were analyzed by high-throughput sequencing. The raw public reads went through TCRdb reprocessing: fastp at Q25, MiXCR clone calling, in-frame beta chains kept. When rows share a CDR3 protein, they turn into one entry using the most common DNA and genes. The sample has fewer than 150,000 distinct CDR3 sequences on record, 21% of them singletons. Of the sample, about 2.2% is held by the ten largest clones. CDR1 and CDR2, looked up from the germline V gene (reference sequence), are GTSNPN and SVGIG. The trim is 3 bases for V and 8 bases for J, with a gap of 10 bases between the germline ends. The CDR3 has 11 amino acids, counting the end cysteine and phenylalanine. Of all the DNA, just the CDR3 is kept, 33 bases in frame from base 1. A note on this clonotype: No antigen is known for it. Base qualities are not provided; no much larger clone lies one nucleotide away.

Lymph node samples were obtained from the axillary draining lymph nodes of breast cancer patients. This TCR came from a female donor with breast cancer. Some clones in this sample may be carry-over from other donors' samples. The chain uses TRBV30 and TRBJ1-2; the D gene lacks a confident call. The specimen sequenced was axillary lymph node tissue. DNA sequence: TGTGCCTGGAGGCCAAAGGAGGGCTACACCTTC. This yields the protein CAWRPKEGYTF.